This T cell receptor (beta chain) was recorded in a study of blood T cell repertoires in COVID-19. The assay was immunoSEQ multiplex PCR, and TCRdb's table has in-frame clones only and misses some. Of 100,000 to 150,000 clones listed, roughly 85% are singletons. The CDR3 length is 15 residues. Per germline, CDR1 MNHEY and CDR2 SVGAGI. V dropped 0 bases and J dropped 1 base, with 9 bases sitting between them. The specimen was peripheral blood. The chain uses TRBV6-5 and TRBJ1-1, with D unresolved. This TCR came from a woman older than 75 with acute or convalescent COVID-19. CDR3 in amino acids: CASSYSISGNTEAFF. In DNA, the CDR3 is TGTGCCAGCAGTTACTCGATATCAGGGAACACTGAAGCTTTCTTT.